This T cell receptor (beta chain) comes out of a study of shared clonotypes between healthy human individuals. Study-level findings and limits: In this cohort, only blood was sampled, and tissue repertoires likely differ. Larger estimated richness was generally seen in naive subsets than in memory subsets.

Turning to this clone: What it binds is unknown.

CD45RO-negative, CCR7-selected cells formed the naive CD8 fraction, which excluded terminally differentiated effector memory CD45RA+ cells. Everyone who donated was a Caucasian adult who lived in Nashville, Tennessee. The length of the CDR3 is 14 residues. V shed 8 bases and J 5 bases; nucleotides not matched to a gene: 11. From germline, CDR1 is MDHEN and CDR2 SYDVKM. Execution of the assay was at deep level. Here immunoSEQ multiplex PCR was the method, and the copy in TCRdb shows in-frame clones only, minus some. The sample has over 2 million clones, about 95% seen once. J is TRBJ2-5 and V is TRBV28; TRBD1 aligns across 7 bases. The sequenced sample consisted of naive CD8+ T cells sorted from blood. This sequence originates from a man aged 18 to 30 in good health. CDR3 residues: CASRTKGGEETQYF. The CDR3 region has the DNA TGTGCCAGCCGGACGAAAGGGGGCGAGGAGACCCAGTACTTC.